Reported below is one T cell receptor beta chain. Its antigen remains unknown. The entry originates in a study of cytomegalovirus exposure and HLA in healthy donors. Study as a whole: Researchers previously reported finding more than 100 million unique TCR beta sequences from 150 million to 200 million T cells. General study points: It was reported in a later analysis that an Asian-associated ancestry cluster showed fewer N-insertions than the roughly 660-donor mean. Testing in vitro showed a few CMV-associated chains specific for CMV antigens.

Germline V CDR1 and CDR2: SNHLY, FYNNEI. V lost 6 bases, J lost 1 base, and 5 bases stayed unmatched. The CDR3 length is 14 residues. This PCR relied on a set of 60 Vbeta primers and 13 Jbeta primers. The protocol was immunoSEQ multiplex PCR, while the TCRdb copy is restricted to in-frame clones and leaves out a portion. The data contain about 67,000 clones, just under 80% of them seen just once; the ten biggest clones take up 9% to 10%. The sequenced material came from PBMCs. This chain uses TRBV2 with TRBJ2-5; 7 bases fit TRBD1. This TCR came from a man aged 40-49 years in good health and CMV-seronegative. The CDR3 DNA is TGTGCCAGCAGACCCGACAGGGTCCAAGAGACCCAGTACTTC. It translates to CASRPDRVQETQYF.